This paragraph reports one T cell receptor (beta chain). This clone was counted a few times. Its antigen is still unknown. No quality values exist for individual bases; no much larger clone is one base distant. Each donor gave one peripheral blood draw, averaging roughly 0.11 L, which was collected into heparinised tubes. Using a panel that included CD45RO, CCR7, CD25, CD127, CD95 and CD27, naive, central memory, regulatory and stem cell-like memory CD4+ T cells were sorted on a BD FACSAria II. Every sorted population had a purity above 95%. PBMCs were separated immediately by Lymphoprep density gradient centrifugation and were stained directly, without being cultured. To minimize batch effects, samples were stained and sorted in pairs, one healthy donor with one patient per experiment. These data originate in a study of beta chain features in type 1 diabetes (dated by TCRdb to the late 2010s). As for the study more broadly: Patients and healthy donors did not differ in mean age, gender distribution, total cell number or subset yield. Regulatory and stem cell-like memory subsets were obtained from only 8 patients and roughly 8 healthy donors, while naive and central memory subsets were obtained from all 30 or so donors. A total of approximately 100 million sorted cells were examined across all samples, and the number of cells per subset was strongly correlated with RNA yield. In the study, recently diagnosed type 1 diabetes patients and matched healthy donors were compared on the TCRB repertoires of their sorted circulating CD4+ T cell subsets. The full study reports these points: A moderate but significant shortening of TCRB CDR3 length was observed in type 1 diabetes patients in all four CD4+ subsets. HLA sub-analyses involved small numbers of individuals, so any influence of HLA type on TCRB rearrangement remained unresolved. Because cDNA rather than genomic DNA was sequenced, highly expressing activated cells could have been over-represented, although no difference in activation and CD3 levels was found between groups. At VDJ recombination sites, type 1 diabetes patients had fewer insertions and more deleted nucleotides, which implies abnormalities in thymic rearrangement. Shorter templates might be favored by PCR, yet because patient and control samples were amplified and corrected together, any such skew would affect both groups equally. Naive, central memory and regulatory TCRB repertoires appeared to be more similar among patients than among healthy donors.

All of the isolated RNA was reverse transcribed with the High Capacity cDNA Reverse Transcription Kit, so expressed TCRB transcripts were sequenced. Deep immunoSEQ sequencing was applied to naive, central memory and regulatory T cell samples, giving an average of about 3.4 million total reads per sample. Sorted cells were lysed in RLT buffer, and RNA was extracted using DNase-treated RNeasy Micro or Mini kits according to cell number. Each cell subset was processed separately to prevent cross-contamination, with patient and healthy donor samples processed together. TCRB sequences were amplified from cDNA with the immunoSEQ multiplex PCR, producing 87-bp fragments spanning the CDR3 region. Sequencing of the amplicons was done on the Illumina HiSeq platform. The paper's processing steps were these. Synthetic template baselines were used to correct PCR bias computationally, reads within Hamming distance 2 were collapsed, and singletons that could not be merged were discarded. By aligning reads against IMGT, V, D and J genes, CDR3 length, and insertions or deletions at six rearrangement sites were assigned. Within each subset, clonotype counts were normalized to sorted cell number, and only after that were true diversity and Gini coefficients computed with the tcR R package. The overlap coefficient, calculated on TCRB nucleotide sequences, was used to measure repertoire sharing. Out-of-frame TCRB sequences from naive cells were analyzed as a proxy for the pre-selection repertoire. This is the immuneACCESS table as TCRdb keeps it, with only in-frame sequences that have V and J called. A part of the clones is gone; compared with another copy, unresolved V genes explain less than half, and the rest is unexplained. V and J calls and clone size come straight from that table; D and trimming were deduced from the DNA. For this sample there are 200,000 to 250,000 clones; roughly 13% appear just once. The ten largest clones capture about 0.019% of the sample.

The receptor's source is a man aged 25-45 years with type 1 diabetes. Sequencing input: naive CD4+ T cells from blood. The cell subset or site label for this specimen denotes: true naive CD4+ T cells.

The base sequence is TGTGCCAGCAGTCCGACAGGGGGCCAAGAGACCCAGTACTTC. Its protein is CASSPTGGQETQYF. The chain is assembled from TRBV6-6 and TRBJ2-5; 9 bases in the junction line up with TRBD1. For this chain, trimming is 5 bases at the V end and 1 base at the J end, and the number of junction bases without a gene match is 2. The CDR3 goes from the cysteine to the phenylalanine over 14 residues. Only CDR3 DNA is held: 42 bases, read in frame from base 1. Reading the germline V gene (reference sequence) gives CDR1 MNHNY and CDR2 SVGAGI.